The T cell receptor (beta chain) described here comes from a study of T-cell memory formation after mild COVID-19. Study-wide results and limits: Clones contracting day 15 to 85 were balanced CD4/CD8; later expanders leaned CD4+. Cross-reactive memory seemingly joined, as some responding clones were found in pre-infection memory.

Libraries for TCRalpha and TCRbeta carried sample barcodes and unique molecular identifiers via 5'RACE. TCRdb analysed the 5' RACE reads with MiXCR anew, one entry per CDR3 protein. The table includes 300,000 to 350,000 distinct CDR3 sequences, roughly an eighth detected once. Germline lookup yields CDR1 MDHEN and CDR2 SYDVKM. V was pared by 5 bases and J by 7 bases, with 12 bases between. The CDR3 length is 12 residues. This clonotype has a handful of counts. The antigen is undetermined. The sample was PBMCs or a T cell subset sorted from them (not recorded which). This chain uses TRBV28 with TRBJ2-7, with a weak D call TRBD2 (5 bases). The receptor was derived from a man between 18 and 35 years old who had mild COVID-19 (a few samples of this study predate the infection). Cell type and time point are not known. The CDR3 reads CASSRPGWEQYV. CDR3 in DNA: TGTGCCAGCAGTCGGCCGGGGTGGGAGCAGTACGTC.